This TCR beta chain was documented in a study of blood T cell repertoires in COVID-19. This CDR3 comprises 15 residues. Germline trimming cut 1 base from V and 1 base from J; bases unmatched to any gene: 2. CDR1 is SGHRS and CDR2 is YFSETQ in the germline V gene. TCRdb's copy holds only in-frame clones and misses some; the assay was immunoSEQ multiplex PCR. The table shows approximately 97,000 clones, with around nine tenths occurring only once. The sample comprised peripheral blood. The TCR originated in a man in his sixties with acute or convalescent COVID-19. J is TRBJ1-1 and V is TRBV5-1, with 9 positions matching TRBD1. The CDR3: CASSLQDRGNTEAFF. The CDR3 DNA reads as TGCGCCAGCAGCTTGCAGGACAGGGGGAACACTGAAGCTTTCTTT.